A single sample is the source of the 27 T cell receptor beta chains below, sequenced in a study of regulatory T cells in long-lasting Graves disease. Construction of TCR beta libraries relied on iRepertoire HTBI primers and on Arm-PCR targeting CDR3 regions. A single record per CDR3 protein comes from TCRdb applying MiXCR to the multiplex PCR reads. The sample lists about 440,000 distinct CDR3 sequences; roughly 15% were seen once. The time point here: newly diagnosed GD, antithyroid drugs for less than 3 months. PBMC RNA served as the TCR library source. Separately, the same data were catalogued under a study of T cells in Graves' hyperthyroidism and ophthalmopathy.

Here the sequenced sample was peripheral blood mononuclear cells (PBMCs), taken at new diagnosis, from a patient treated with antithyroid drugs. The receptors originated from a young woman with Graves disease.

This clonotype has ten or more counts. This chain connects TRBV6-2 or TRBV6-3 to TRBJ1-2; a possible D gene is TRBD1 (6 bases). The V end was cut by 5 bases, the J end by 4 bases, with 17 bases between. This CDR3 spans 15 amino acids. CDR1 is MNHEY and CDR2 is SVGEGT in the germline V gene. CDR3 region: CASSTAGTNLYGYTF. Written as DNA, the CDR3 is TGTGCCAGCAGTACCGCCGGGACAAATCTCTATGGCTACACCTTC.

This clonotype was found many times. The chain couples TRBV2 to TRBJ1-3, with unresolved D. Between the trimmed V and J ends, which lost 6 bases and 0 bases, there was a span of 12 bases. The CDR3 is 15 amino acids. Germline V CDR1 and CDR2: SNHLY, FYNNEI. CDR3 in amino acids: CASSPDVSSGNTIYF. DNA of the CDR3: TGTGCCAGCAGCCCTGACGTTAGCTCTGGAAACACCATATATTTT.

V and J are TRBV2 and TRBJ2-3; 14 positions agree with TRBD2. Germline-derived CDR1 and CDR2 are SNHLY and FYNNEI. The CDR3 contains 16 residues. V shed 3 bases, J shed 2 bases, and the junction held 1 base outside the gene matches. The CDR3 sequence: CASSEGLAGDTDTQYF. The CDR3 DNA reads as TGTGCCAGCAGTGAGGGACTAGCGGGGGACACAGATACGCAGTATTTT.

In its sample, this clonotype was seen many times. The CDR3 loop is CATSLRTGGYNEQFF. CDR3 DNA sequence: TGTGCCACCAGCCTAAGGACAGGGGGCTACAATGAGCAGTTCTTC. The V gene is TRBV15, the J gene TRBJ2-1; 10 nucleotides align to TRBD1. CDR3 length equals 15 residues. Per the germline V gene, CDR1 is LNHNV and CDR2 is YYDKDF (reference sequence). The ends lost 5 bases at V and 3 bases at J; junction bases unmatched: 4. Full variable domain (remainder filled in from reference TRBV15 and TRBJ2-1): DAMVIQNPRYQVTQFGKPVTLSCSQTLNHNVMYWYQQKSSQAPKLLFHYYDKDFNNEADTPDNFQSRRPNTSFCFLDIRSPGLGDTAMYLCATSLRTGGYNEQFFGPGTRLTVL.

In regard to this clonotype: Given a much more abundant clone one base away, this may be a read error. This rearrangement joins TRBV20-1 to TRBJ2-7, with D possibly matching TRBD1 (6 bases). Germline-derived CDR1 and CDR2 are DFQATT and SNEGSKA (reference sequence). This CDR3 comprises 14 residues. The CDR3 bases are TGCAGTGCTAGAGATGGAACAGGGTCTTACGAGCCGTACTTC. Protein: CSARDGTGSYEPYF.

This clonotype occurred a few times. This chain links TRBV4-2 with TRBJ2-6; D is unresolved. Germline assignment: CDR1 LGHNA and CDR2 YNFKEQ. Trimming pared 0 bases from V and 0 bases from J, leaving 3 bases between. CDR3 length equals 15 residues. The CDR3 DNA sequence: TGTGCCAGCAGCCAAGAGCGCTCTGGGGCCAACGTCCTGACTTTC. Protein sequence: CASSQERSGANVLTF.

This clonotype has at least ten counts. The chain joins TRBV20-1 to TRBJ2-1, with 10 bases fitting TRBD2. The CDR3 runs to 21 residues. Germline V gene data show CDR1 as DFQATT and CDR2 as SNEGSKA (reference sequence). The V and J ends lost 1 base and 4 bases, in that order; junction bases with no gene match: 22. The CDR3 region is CSARVSGSRSGRASTYNEQFF. In DNA, the CDR3 is TGCAGTGCTAGAGTATCCGGTAGTAGAAGCGGGAGGGCCTCAACTTACAATGAGCAGTTCTTC.

The V gene is TRBV7-9, the J gene TRBJ2-7; 7 positions agree with TRBD2. After removal of 4 bases from V and 3 bases from J, the junction contained 9 bases not matched to a gene. The CDR3 sequence is 15 residues long. From germline, CDR1 is SEHNR and CDR2 FQNEAQ (reference sequence). Here the CDR3 reads CASSSSGGTGYEQYF. The CDR3, as DNA: TGTGCCAGCAGCTCCTCGGGGGGAACTGGCTACGAGCAGTACTTC. Looking up the rest from reference TRBV7-9 and TRBJ2-7 gives the full variable domain: DTGVSQNPRHKITKRGQNVTFRCDPISEHNRLYWYRQTLGQGPEFLTYFQNEAQLEKSRLLSDRFSAERPKGSFSTLEIQRTEQGDSAMYLCASSSSGGTGYEQYFGPGTRLTVT.

This clonotype came up many times. The V and J genes are TRBV18 and TRBJ2-5; D possibly corresponds to TRBD1 (6 bases). Germline V gene sequence: CDR1 KGHSH, CDR2 LQKENI. The ends were cut back, 5 bases at V and 1 base at J, with 14 bases in the middle. This CDR3 region has 15 residues. The CDR3 spells CASSKNGQSQETQYF. As DNA, the CDR3 is TGTGCCAGCTCAAAGAACGGACAGAGCCAAGAGACCCAGTACTTC.

V usage is TRBV29-1 and J usage is TRBJ2-7; maybe TRBD2 (6 bases). V lost 4 bases and J 2 bases, leaving 9 bases between the germline ends. The CDR3 contains 12 residues. In germline, CDR1 is SQVTM, CDR2 ANQGSEA. In nucleotides, the CDR3 is TGCAGCGTTGGGAGGGACCCCTACGAGCAGTACTTC. Translation: CSVGRDPYEQYF.

This clonotype was detected many times. The chain joins TRBV2 to TRBJ1-4, with TRBD1 matching 7 bases. The trim removed 5 bases at V and 7 bases at J, leaving 7 bases unmatched. CDR3 size: 14 residues. The V gene's germline CDR1 is SNHLY and CDR2 FYNNEI. The CDR3 here is CASSYTDRVEKLFF. The CDR3 DNA reads as TGTGCCAGCAGTTACACCGACAGGGTTGAAAAACTGTTTTTT. Combining the CDR3 with reference TRBV2 and TRBJ1-4 gives the whole variable domain EPEVTQTPSHQVTQMGQEVILRCVPISNHLYFYWYRQILGQKVEFLVSFYNNEISEKSEIFDDQFSVERPDGSNFTLKIRSTKLEDSAMYFCASSYTDRVEKLFFGSGTQLSVL.

DNA of the CDR3: TGTGCCAGCTCTTCTATCGTCAGCGGGAGCTCCTACAATGAGCAGTTCTTC. Protein sequence: CASSSIVSGSSYNEQFF. The chain links TRBV18 to TRBJ2-1; 8 bases match TRBD2. Germline CDR1 is KGHSH and CDR2 is LQKENI. This CDR3 spans 17 amino acids. After removal of 6 bases from V and 0 bases from J, the junction contained 10 bases not matched to a gene.

This chain uses TRBV3-2 with TRBJ2-7; the table's D gene call, TRBD1, was not cross checked with the DNA. TRBV3-2 counts as a pseudogene. The CDR3 loop spans 20 amino acids. CDR3 DNA sequence: TGTGCCAGCAGCCAAGAGCCGGGACAGGGGACTAGCGGGGGTATCTACGAGCAGTACTTC. Its protein is CASSQEPGQGTSGGIYEQYF.

There are many counts of this clonotype. CDR3 DNA sequence: TGTGCCAGCAGTTTAAAGGGGATCACTGAAGCTTTCTTT. This gives the protein CASSLKGITEAFF. The chain uses TRBV28 and TRBJ1-1; D may be TRBD1 (5 bases). There are 13 residues in the CDR3. V gave up 2 bases and J gave up 4 bases, with 8 bases separating them. Per germline, CDR1 MDHEN and CDR2 SYDVKM.

This clonotype has more than one count but fewer than ten. The rearrangement joins TRBV29-1 to TRBJ1-1; the D gene is possibly TRBD1 (5 bases). The germline V gene encodes CDR1 SQVTM and CDR2 ANQGSEA. There are 14 residues in the CDR3. The ends were cut back, 5 bases at V and 1 base at J, with 14 bases in the middle. The CDR3: CSVRVVGPNTEAFF. In DNA form, the CDR3 reads TGCAGCGTTCGGGTAGTGGGGCCGAACACTGAAGCTTTCTTT.

The chain joins TRBV12-3 or TRBV12-4 to TRBJ2-3; no definite D call. This CDR3 spans 18 amino acids. V was cut by 4 bases and J by 2 bases, with 22 bases left in between. The chain's CDR3 is CASSSETKTTRPTDTQYF. DNA for the CDR3: TGTGCCAGCAGTTCCGAAACCAAAACTACCCGGCCCACAGATACGCAGTATTTT.

This clonotype was counted ten times or more. The J gene is TRBJ2-3, the V gene TRBV9; 9 positions match TRBD2. The J segment lost 6 bases and the V segment lost 0 bases, leaving 5 bases of the junction unmatched. Per germline, CDR1 SGDLS and CDR2 YYNGEE. The CDR3 runs 15 residues. CDR3 amino acids: CASSVVAGAYDTQYF. The DNA for the CDR3 is TGTGCCAGCAGCGTAGTAGCGGGAGCGTATGATACGCAGTATTTT.

The chain couples TRBV28 to TRBJ2-5, with D hard to call. The CDR3 sequence is 14 residues long. Germline CDR1 MDHEN, CDR2 SYDVKM. V dropped 2 bases and J dropped 1 base, with 8 bases sitting between them. This chain's CDR3 is CASSLVFGQETQYF. DNA for the CDR3: TGTGCCAGCAGTTTAGTTTTTGGCCAAGAGACCCAGTACTTC.

The chain combines TRBV7-9 with TRBJ1-3; D is unclear. The V gene's germline CDR1 is SEHNR and CDR2 FQNEAQ (reference sequence). There are 13 residues in the CDR3. V lost 3 bases and J lost 1, with 4 bases in between. CDR3 nucleotides: TGTGCCAGCAGCTTGATATCTGGAAACACCATATATTTT. Its translation: CASSLISGNTIYF.

Many counts were recorded for this clonotype. The chain carries TRBV6-1 and TRBJ1-1; D is undetermined. The CDR3 loop spans 15 amino acids. The V end was cut by 6 bases, the J end by 4 bases, with 18 bases between. Germline lookup yields CDR1 MNHNS and CDR2 SASEGT. The CDR3 region is CASRKGTGMATEAFF. As DNA, the CDR3 is TGTGCCAGCAGGAAGGGTACGGGGATGGCCACTGAAGCTTTCTTT.

In its sample, this clonotype was seen many times. The chain is built from TRBV12-3 or TRBV12-4 and TRBJ2-7; 13 positions match TRBD2. CDR3 length equals 15 residues. V gave up 6 bases and J gave up 2 bases; unmatched junction bases: 4. This chain's CDR3 is CASRTTSGGPYEQYF. CDR3 sequence (DNA): TGTGCCAGCAGGACGACTAGCGGGGGGCCCTACGAGCAGTACTTC.

DNA for the CDR3: TGTGCCAGCAGCTTAGTAGTGGGGGCAGATACGCAGTATTTT. Protein: CASSLVVGADTQYF. The rearrangement uses TRBV7-6 and TRBJ2-3; TRBD1 or TRBD2 may be the D gene (5 bases each). Germline assignment: CDR1 SGHVS and CDR2 FNYEAQ. The CDR3 totals 14 residues. The V end lost 1 base, the J end lost 4 bases, and 9 bases lay between the germline ends.

This clonotype showed up many times. The chain employs TRBV28 and TRBJ2-7; 9 nucleotides match TRBD1. Germline lookup yields CDR1 MDHEN and CDR2 SYDVKM. V lost 4 bases and J lost 3; bases outside the gene matches: 7. This CDR3 has 15 amino acids. CDR3 coding DNA: TGTGCCAGCAGTTCCCTAGGGACAGGGATCTACGAGCAGTACTTC. It codes for CASSSLGTGIYEQYF.

This clonotype has at least ten counts. This chain connects TRBV12-3 or TRBV12-4 to TRBJ2-3; TRBD1 matches 12 bases. J was trimmed by 2 bases and V by 2 bases; bases with no gene match: 5. The CDR3 totals 17 residues. The CDR3 reads CASSLIGTGGYTDTQYF. The DNA for the CDR3 is TGTGCCAGCAGTTTAATTGGGACAGGGGGCTACACAGATACGCAGTATTTT.

This clonotype occurred a few times. The chain is built from TRBV6-1 and TRBJ2-3; a possible D gene is TRBD1 (6 bases). V was trimmed by 10 bases and J by 5 bases, leaving 16 bases between them. This CDR3 region has 13 residues. Looked up from germline, CDR1 is MNHNS and CDR2 is SASEGT. In DNA, the CDR3 is TGTGCCACCCGCACTAGGGGGATAGATACGCAGTATTTT. As protein: CATRTRGIDTQYF.

The chain carries TRBV19 and TRBJ1-6; unclear D gene. Germline assignment: CDR1 LNHDA and CDR2 SQIVND (reference sequence). The V end was cut by 2 bases, the J end by 9 bases, with 8 bases between. There are 13 residues in the CDR3. The CDR3 bases are TGTGCCAGTAGTATACCCGGTGGTTCACCCCTCCACTTT. This sequence encodes CASSIPGGSPLHF.

This clonotype was seen a few times. V and J are TRBV27 and TRBJ2-2; maybe TRBD2 (6 bases). From germline, CDR1 is MNHEY and CDR2 SMNVEV (reference sequence). There are 17 residues in the CDR3. Trimming took off 3 bases at V and 5 bases at J, with 19 bases between the two ends. DNA for the CDR3: TGTGCCAGCAGTTTCACCCCCGGGAGCGTGCTGACCGGGGAGCTGTTTTTT. Translation gives CASSFTPGSVLTGELFF.